Each of the 21 T cell receptor beta chains below was sequenced from the same sample in a study of T cells in Graves' hyperthyroidism and ophthalmopathy. There were TCR beta CDR3 regions amplified from RNA transcripts. RT-PCR in the first round (using the HTBI primer set) targeted the TCR CDR3. TCRdb reprocessed the multiplex PCR reads with MiXCR, giving one entry per CDR3 protein. The sample consists of under 550,000 distinct CDR3 sequences, approximately 20% of them appearing once. Source material: blood. The source of these receptors is a man in his forties with Graves' ophthalmopathy.

The chain has TRBV6-1 and TRBJ2-1, with a weak D call TRBD2 (7 bases). V was trimmed by 4 bases and J by 0 bases, leaving 13 bases between them. CDR3 length: 16 amino acids. CDR1 MNHNS and CDR2 SASEGT come from the germline V gene. For the CDR3, the DNA is TGTGCCAGCAGTGGGGGAGGGGGGATCTCCTACAATGAGCAGTTCTTC. Protein sequence: CASSGGGGISYNEQFF.

At least ten counts were recorded for this clonotype. The V gene is TRBV7-3, the J gene TRBJ2-5, with 10 bases aligning to TRBD2. V shed 2 bases and J 5 bases; nucleotides not matched to a gene: 5. Germline assignment: CDR1 SGHTA and CDR2 FQGTGA. The CDR3 loop spans 15 amino acids. The CDR3 coding sequence is TGTGCCAGCAGCTTACAGCGGGGGGGCCGGGAGACCCAGTACTTC. Protein sequence: CASSLQRGGRETQYF.

This clonotype was counted between two and nine times. V gene TRBV3-1 combines with J gene TRBJ2-7, with D possibly being TRBD2 (6 bases). Trimming removed 0 bases at V and 9 bases at J, with 12 bases between. CDR3 length: 13 residues. Germline V gene data show CDR1 as LGHDT and CDR2 as YNNKEL (reference sequence). For the CDR3, the DNA is TGTGCCAGCAGCCAAGAAAGGGGCGGGGCGCAGTACTTC. Its translation is CASSQERGGAQYF.

The V gene is TRBV2, the J gene TRBJ2-5; D gene uncertain. Germline V gene data show CDR1 as SNHLY and CDR2 as FYNNEI. The CDR3 extends over 17 amino acids. V was shortened by 7 bases and J by 12 bases, with 33 bases between the two germline ends. The CDR3 DNA reads TGTGCCAGCACCCGATGGGTACCATTTTGGGCAGAGATAATGGAGTACTTC. Its translation is CASTRWVPFWAEIMEYF.

Many counts were recorded for this clonotype. In DNA form, the CDR3 reads TGTGCCAGCTCACCACCCTCTATCGTCCCCTACGAGCAGTACTTC. Amino acid sequence: CASSPPSIVPYEQYF. This chain links TRBV18 with TRBJ2-7; D is unclear. Germline V gene data show CDR1 as KGHSH and CDR2 as LQKENI. CDR3 length equals 15 residues. Trimming removed 0 bases at V and 2 bases at J, with 11 bases between.

The genes are TRBV20-1 and TRBJ1-2; 7 bases are shared with TRBD1. The CDR3 length is 14 residues. Germline V lookup: CDR1 DFQATT, CDR2 SNEGSKA (reference sequence). Germline trimming cut 5 bases from V and 1 base from J; bases unmatched to any gene: 7. CDR3 coding DNA: TGCAGTGCTGGGACAGTTACTGTTAACTATGGCTACACCTTC. It translates to CSAGTVTVNYGYTF.

This chain joins TRBV19 and TRBJ1-1, with 7 bases matching TRBD1. CDR3 length: 13 residues. The V gene's germline CDR1 is LNHDA and CDR2 SQIVND (reference sequence). The junction had 10 bases not matched to a gene; V was cut back by 10 bases and J by 5 bases. The CDR3: CATAEGALTEAFF. The CDR3 nucleotides read TGTGCCACCGCGGAGGGGGCGCTGACTGAAGCTTTCTTT. Combining the CDR3 with reference TRBV19 and TRBJ1-1 gives the whole variable domain DGGITQSPKYLFRKEGQNVTLSCEQNLNHDAMYWYRQDPGQGLRLIYYSQIVNDFQKGDIAEGYSVSREKKESFPLTVTSAQKNPTAFYLCATAEGALTEAFFGQGTRLTVV.

There are a few counts of this clonotype. The chain links TRBV28 to TRBJ1-5; 7 bases line up with TRBD1. Germline loops: CDR1 MDHEN, CDR2 SYDVKM. The CDR3 is made up of 15 amino acids. V gave up 6 bases and J gave up 9 bases; unmatched junction bases: 14. The DNA for the CDR3 is TGTGCCAGCAGCACCGAGGGGGCAGGCTCGGGGCCCCAGCATTTT. Encoded protein: CASSTEGAGSGPQHF.

J is TRBJ2-5 and V is TRBV5-1; 7 positions agree with TRBD1. The J segment lost 4 bases and the V segment lost 4 bases, leaving 7 bases of the junction unmatched. This CDR3 spans 14 amino acids. CDR1 is SGHRS, CDR2 YFSETQ, per germline. The CDR3 bases are TGCGCCAGCAGCGCGTCAGGGGGTCTAGAGACCCAGTACTTC. It specifies CASSASGGLETQYF.

In its sample, this clonotype was seen once. The genes are TRBV2 and TRBJ2-2; D not certain. The V gene lost 1 base and the J gene lost 0 bases, with 15 bases spanning the gap. The CDR3 sequence is 18 residues long. In germline, CDR1 is SNHLY, CDR2 FYNNEI. CDR3 in amino acids: CASSEETRVTANTGELFF. CDR3 DNA: TGTGCCAGCAGTGAAGAGACCCGGGTCACGGCGAACACCGGGGAGCTGTTTTTT.

This clonotype was detected a few times. The chain carries TRBV10-3 and TRBJ2-3; TRBD1 matches 7 bases. This CDR3 has 15 amino acids. Losses at the gene ends were 6 bases for V and 1 base for J; bases not matched to a gene: 7. From germline, CDR1 is ENHRY and CDR2 SYGVKD. CDR3 residues: CAISRQGVGTDTQYF. Here the CDR3 DNA reads TGTGCCATCAGCCGACAGGGTGTAGGCACAGATACGCAGTATTTT.

The chain joins TRBV5-8 to TRBJ2-1; 8 nucleotides agree with TRBD2. CDR3 length: 17 residues. Germline assignment: CDR1 SGHTS and CDR2 YDEGEE. V was clipped by 4 bases and J by 7 bases; unmatched bases: 16. CDR3 DNA: TGTGCCAGCAGCCCCGGGGCGGCGGGGGGTCTTTGGAATGAGCAGTTCTTC. It is translated as CASSPGAAGGLWNEQFF.

The chain has TRBV20-1 and TRBJ1-2, with D possibly matching TRBD1 (6 bases). This CDR3 spans 14 amino acids. V lost 1 base, J lost 8 bases, and 17 bases lay in between. Germline lookup yields CDR1 DFQATT and CDR2 SNEGSKA (reference sequence). Written as DNA, the CDR3 is TGCAGTGCTAGAGCCCCCAGGGGCACAGGGGGCTACACCTTC. This sequence encodes CSARAPRGTGGYTF.

There are many counts of this clonotype. This rearrangement joins TRBV7-2 to TRBJ1-3; D unresolved. Deletions cut 1 base from V and 4 bases from J, with 8 bases between. The CDR3 is made up of 14 amino acids. Germline V gene sequence: CDR1 SGHTA, CDR2 FQGNSA. The CDR3 loop reads CASSLEVGGNTIYF. Here the CDR3 DNA reads TGTGCCAGCAGCTTAGAGGTCGGCGGAAACACCATATATTTT.

This clonotype was counted between two and nine times. V and J are TRBV20-1 and TRBJ2-1; D is ambiguous. Germline V gene sequence: CDR1 DFQATT, CDR2 SNEGSKA (reference sequence). V was pared by 0 bases and J by 3 bases, with 9 bases between. The CDR3 has 14 residues. This CDR3 reads CSARDGLGYNEQFF. In nucleotides, the CDR3 is TGCAGTGCTAGAGACGGCCTGGGCTACAATGAGCAGTTCTTC.

Only one count was recorded for this clonotype. CDR3 residues: CASSYSFGTGVSYGYTF. The CDR3 nucleotides read TGTGCCAGCAGTTATTCCTTCGGGACAGGGGTCAGCTATGGCTACACCTTC. This sequence joins TRBV6-2 or TRBV6-3 and TRBJ1-2; 10 bases are shared with TRBD1. V lost 3 bases to trimming and J lost 4 bases; unmatched junction nucleotides: 11. The CDR3 has 17 amino acids. Germline lookup yields CDR1 MNHEY and CDR2 SVGEGT.

V gene TRBV11-2 combines with J gene TRBJ2-3, with 9 bases lining up with TRBD2. Germline V CDR1 and CDR2: SGHAT, FQNNGV. CDR3 length: 12 amino acids. V was pared by 3 bases and J by 14 bases, with 6 bases of the junction left unmatched. The CDR3 bases are TGTGCCAGCAGCTTTCAAGCGGGGGGCCGGTATTTT. It encodes CASSFQAGGRYF.

This clonotype was seen at least ten times. Germline and junction disagree at one end, which may indicate a read error. The chain links TRBV18 to TRBJ1-1, with unresolved D. Germline V CDR1 and CDR2: KGHSH, LQKENI. This CDR3 spans 15 amino acids. In nucleotides, the CDR3 is TGTGCCAGCCCACCCAGTAAGGCAGCGAACACTGAAGCTTTCTTT. Its translation: CASPPSKAANTEAFF.

The V call is TRBV12-3 or TRBV12-4, the J call TRBJ2-7; 8 bases line up with TRBD1. V gave up 3 bases and J gave up 5 bases; unmatched junction bases: 6. This CDR3 has 14 amino acids. The CDR3 sequence is CASSFTRGPNEQYF. The DNA for the CDR3 is TGTGCCAGCAGTTTTACCAGGGGGCCCAACGAGCAGTACTTC.

Only a few counts were recorded for this clonotype. The conserved phenylalanine or tryptophan normally closing the CDR3 is absent here, so this likely arose from a read error. The chain recombines TRBV6-5 with TRBJ1-2, with a weak D call TRBD1 (5 bases). Trimming cost V 4 bases and J 4 bases, with 10 bases left between them. The germline gives CDR1 MNHEY, CDR2 SVGAGI. The CDR3 has 13 residues. CDR3 loop: CASSSSGGYGYTL. The CDR3 DNA reads TGTGCCAGCAGTTCGTCCGGGGGCTATGGCTACACCCTC.

This clonotype has at least ten counts. This sequence joins TRBV5-1 and TRBJ2-7; TRBD2 is a possible D gene (5 bases). The V gene's germline CDR1 is SGHRS and CDR2 YFSETQ. The CDR3 contains 14 residues. Trimming left V 2 bases short and J 0 bases short, with 9 bases between. In DNA, the CDR3 is TGCGCCAGCAGCTTCATAGGGAGCTCCTACGAGCAGTACTTC. Amino acid sequence: CASSFIGSSYEQYF.